A selection of T cell receptor beta chains follows, all from one sample in a study of T cells after yellow fever vaccination. TCRdb reprocessed the 5' RACE reads via MiXCR and lists one record per CDR3 protein. The table has roughly 63,000 distinct CDR3 sequences, around 7.4% seen once. The source was CD8+ T cells sorted from PBMCs, collected 15 days after the yellow fever booster vaccination. These receptors were taken from a man younger than 45 who received the YFV17D yellow fever vaccine. Each CDR3 is given with its conserved first and last residue. A D gene is named only where the DNA matches it firmly. Clone size is given for some rows only: seen once, a few or many times, or a class if the clone is expanded.

clone_size: many
d_call: TRBD2
j_call: TRBJ2-2
v_call: TRBV5-5
cdr3_aa: CASSVVLAGVTGELFF
cdr3_nt: TGTGCCAGCAGCGTGGTTCTAGCGGGAGTTACCGGGGAGCTGTTTTTT

clone_size: many
d_call: TRBD1
j_call: TRBJ1-5
v_call: TRBV15
cdr3_aa: CATSEQGLGQPQHF
cdr3_nt: TGTGCCACCAGCGAACAGGGGCTGGGGCAGCCCCAGCATTTT

clone_size: many
d_call: TRBD1
j_call: TRBJ2-5
v_call: TRBV4-1
cdr3_aa: CASSPGQGAWETQYF
cdr3_nt: TGCGCCAGCAGCCCAGGACAGGGGGCGTGGGAGACCCAGTACTTC

clone_size: few
d_call: -
j_call: TRBJ2-5
v_call: TRBV11-2
cdr3_aa: CASGLPGLVETQYF
cdr3_nt: TGTGCCAGCGGGCTCCCGGGACTCGTGGAGACCCAGTACTTC

clone_size: many
d_call: -
j_call: TRBJ2-7
v_call: TRBV7-9
cdr3_aa: CASSPTGMYEQYF
cdr3_nt: TGTGCCAGCAGCCCAACAGGGATGTACGAGCAGTACTTC

clone_size: many
d_call: TRBD1
j_call: TRBJ2-3
v_call: TRBV29-1
cdr3_aa: CSVPERQGILVHISDTQYF
cdr3_nt: TGCAGCGTTCCAGAACGACAGGGGATCCTAGTCCACATCTCAGATACGCAGTATTTT

clone_size: many
d_call: -
j_call: TRBJ2-3
v_call: TRBV25-1
cdr3_aa: CASSEIAQYF
cdr3_nt: TGTGCCAGCAGTGAAATTGCGCAGTATTTT

clone_size: -
d_call: TRBD2
j_call: TRBJ2-7
v_call: TRBV5-4
cdr3_aa: CASSLRLAGSAYEQYF
cdr3_nt: TGTGCCAGCAGCTTGCGGCTAGCGGGATCCGCCTACGAGCAGTACTTC

clone_size: many
d_call: -
j_call: TRBJ2-7
v_call: TRBV29-1
cdr3_aa: CSVGTTDRALDEQYF
cdr3_nt: TGCAGCGTCGGTACTACGGATCGGGCGTTGGACGAGCAGTACTTC

clone_size: many
d_call: -
j_call: TRBJ2-7
v_call: TRBV12-3/TRBV12-4
cdr3_aa: CASSLVGGASSYEQYF
cdr3_nt: TGTGCCAGCAGTCTCGTGGGGGGGGCCTCCTCCTACGAGCAGTACTTC

clone_size: many
d_call: TRBD2
j_call: TRBJ2-1
v_call: TRBV19
cdr3_aa: CASSPASGDNEQFF
cdr3_nt: TGTGCCAGTAGTCCGGCTAGCGGTGACAATGAGCAGTTCTTC

clone_size: many
d_call: -
j_call: TRBJ2-4
v_call: TRBV5-4
cdr3_aa: CASEGDDKNIQYF
cdr3_nt: TGTGCCAGCGAGGGAGACGACAAAAACATTCAGTACTTC

clone_size: many
d_call: -
j_call: TRBJ2-5
v_call: TRBV5-1
cdr3_aa: CASSLGGLIGETQYF
cdr3_nt: TGCGCCAGCAGCTTGGGGGGCCTCATCGGAGAGACCCAGTACTTC

clone_size: many
d_call: -
j_call: TRBJ1-1
v_call: TRBV7-2
cdr3_aa: CASSPTGVTEAFF
cdr3_nt: TGTGCCAGCAGCCCGACGGGTGTCACTGAAGCTTTCTTT

clone_size: many
d_call: -
j_call: TRBJ2-7
v_call: TRBV7-2
cdr3_aa: CASSLALGEPSYEQYF
cdr3_nt: TGTGCCAGCAGCTTAGCTTTAGGGGAACCCTCCTACGAGCAGTACTTC

clone_size: many
d_call: -
j_call: TRBJ2-1
v_call: TRBV19
cdr3_aa: CASKKAGPYNEQFF
cdr3_nt: TGTGCCAGTAAAAAAGCGGGCCCTTACAATGAGCAGTTCTTC

clone_size: many
d_call: -
j_call: TRBJ1-1
v_call: TRBV5-1
cdr3_aa: CASSAWGNTEAFF
cdr3_nt: TGCGCCAGCAGCGCGTGGGGGAACACTGAAGCTTTCTTT

clone_size: many
d_call: TRBD2
j_call: TRBJ2-3
v_call: TRBV5-1
cdr3_aa: CASSEGLALNTQYF
cdr3_nt: TGCGCCAGCAGCGAAGGACTAGCACTCAATACGCAGTATTTT

clone_size: many
d_call: -
j_call: TRBJ2-2
v_call: TRBV7-3
cdr3_aa: CASSSTGQNTGELFF
cdr3_nt: TGTGCCAGCAGCTCCACCGGACAAAACACCGGGGAGCTGTTTTTT

clone_size: many
d_call: -
j_call: TRBJ2-7
v_call: TRBV29-1
cdr3_aa: CSVGGGAGEQYF
cdr3_nt: TGCAGCGTTGGAGGTGGGGCCGGCGAGCAGTACTTC

clone_size: medium-sized
d_call: -
j_call: TRBJ1-3
v_call: TRBV19
cdr3_aa: CASSHRDSTTIYF
cdr3_nt: TGTGCCAGTAGTCACAGGGACTCCACCACCATATATTTT

clone_size: many
d_call: -
j_call: TRBJ2-2
v_call: TRBV20-1
cdr3_aa: CSARDPYTGELFF
cdr3_nt: TGCAGTGCAAGGGACCCCTACACCGGGGAGCTGTTTTTT

clone_size: many
d_call: -
j_call: TRBJ2-7
v_call: TRBV4-1
cdr3_aa: CASSQGLGGNEQYF
cdr3_nt: TGCGCCAGCAGCCAAGGGTTGGGGGGAAACGAGCAGTACTTC

clone_size: -
d_call: -
j_call: TRBJ2-1
v_call: TRBV20-1
cdr3_aa: CSASPANEQFF
cdr3_nt: TGCAGTGCTAGCCCCGCCAATGAGCAGTTCTTC